The rows below give T cell receptor beta chains drawn from one sample of a study of blood T cell repertoires in COVID-19. Here immunoSEQ multiplex PCR was the method, and the copy in TCRdb shows in-frame clones only, minus some. The repertoire holds 220,000 or so clones, with 70% to 85% as singletons. Sequenced: PBMCs or T cells enriched from blood (not recorded which). Receptors were obtained from a woman between 40 and 50 years old with acute COVID-19. Both conserved end residues are part of each CDR3. The order of the fields is D gene, clone size, V gene, J gene, CDR3 DNA, CDR3 protein. D genes are given only for firm matches. For some rows the clone size is stated as once, few or many, or as a class when expanded; others skip it.

>NA|NA|TRBV25-1|TRBJ2-3
TGTGCCAGCAGTAAATCCGGGACAAGCACAGATACGCAGTATTTT
CASSKSGTSTDTQYF
>TRBD2|once|TRBV9|TRBJ2-3
TGTGCCAGCAGCGTTCTAGCGGGGGGGCATAAAGATACGCAGTATTTT
CASSVLAGGHKDTQYF
>NA|NA|TRBV6-4|TRBJ2-2
TGTGCCAGCAGTGCGGGTCCGAACACCGGGGAGCTGTTTTTT
CASSAGPNTGELFF
>TRBD1|NA|TRBV27|TRBJ1-1
TGTGCCAGCAGTCCGGCCGGACAGGCTGAAGCTTTCTTT
CASSPAGQAEAFF
>TRBD1|NA|TRBV2|TRBJ1-5
TGTGCCAGCAGTGCAGGACAGGGCAATCAGCCCCAGCATTTT
CASSAGQGNQPQHF
>TRBD2|few|TRBV29-1|TRBJ2-5
TGCAGCACCGGAGGCCTAGCGGGTGTGGAGACCCAGTACTTC
CSTGGLAGVETQYF
>TRBD2|NA|TRBV7-2|TRBJ2-3
TGTGCCAGCAGCCCGACTGGGACTAGGTCCACAGATACGCAGTATTTT
CASSPTGTRSTDTQYF
>NA|NA|TRBV13|TRBJ2-7
TGTGCCAGCAGCCCGGTTCCGGCGACTGATAGCTCCTACGAGCAGTACTTC
CASSPVPATDSSYEQYF
>NA|few|TRBV4-1|TRBJ2-4
TGCGCCAGCAGCCAAAGAGGGCTAGCCAAAAACATTCAGTACTTC
CASSQRGLAKNIQYF
>TRBD2|NA|TRBV12-3/TRBV12-4|TRBJ2-7
TGTGCCAGCAGTTTTGGGACTAGAGACGAGCAGTACTTC
CASSFGTRDEQYF
>TRBD1|NA|TRBV29-1|TRBJ1-4
TGCAGCGTCGGGACAGGGCGAGAAAAACTGTTTTTT
CSVGTGREKLFF
>TRBD1|NA|TRBV19|TRBJ2-1
TGTGCCAGTTGGGACAGGGGTTATGAGCAGTTCTTC
CASWDRGYEQFF
>NA|NA|TRBV2|TRBJ1-5
TGTGCCAGCAGTGCCGGGGGATTGAGCAATCAGCCCCAGCATTTT
CASSAGGLSNQPQHF
>NA|NA|TRBV2|TRBJ1-5
TGTGCCAGCAGGCTACAGGGTACCTACAATCAGCCCCAGCATTTT
CASRLQGTYNQPQHF
>TRBD1|NA|TRBV5-1|TRBJ2-1
TGCGCCAGCAGCTCGGACAGGGTGAGTTTTAGCGAGCAGTTCTTC
CASSSDRVSFSEQFF
>TRBD2|few|TRBV5-6|TRBJ2-1
TGTGCCAGCAGGGCCGTTAGCGGGGGCCCTTACAATGAGCAGTTCTTC
CASRAVSGGPYNEQFF
>NA|NA|TRBV30|TRBJ1-1
TGTGCCTGGAGTAGAGAGACTGAAGCTTTCTTT
CAWSRETEAFF
>NA|NA|TRBV21-1|TRBJ2-2
TGTGCCAGCAGCACAGGTCCAAAAATGAACACCGGGGAGCTGTTTTTT
CASSTGPKMNTGELFF
>TRBD1|NA|TRBV19|TRBJ1-3
TGTGCCAGTAGCCAGGGGACAGTCTCTGGAAACACCATATATTTT
CASSQGTVSGNTIYF
>NA|many|TRBV4-3|TRBJ1-3
TGCGCCAGCAGCCAAGAGGGAGCAAGTGGAAACACCATATATTTT
CASSQEGASGNTIYF
>TRBD1|NA|TRBV24-1|TRBJ2-3
TGTGCCACCAGTGGTTCACAGGGGACAGATACGCAGTATTTT
CATSGSQGTDTQYF
>TRBD2|NA|TRBV28|TRBJ2-5
TGTGCCAGCAGTTTGCTGGCCGGACTAGCGGGAGCAGGAGAGACCCAGTACTTC
CASSLLAGLAGAGETQYF
>TRBD1|once|TRBV27|TRBJ1-3
TGTGCCAGCAGTCCCCGACAGGGGGTTGGAAACACCATATATTTT
CASSPRQGVGNTIYF
>TRBD2|NA|TRBV30|TRBJ2-2
TGTGCCTGGAGGGGGACTACCCCTCCCGGGGAGCTGTTTTTT
CAWRGTTPPGELFF
>TRBD1|NA|TRBV28|TRBJ2-5
TGTGCCAGCGTTTCGTACAGGGGCACGGAGACCCAGTACTTC
CASVSYRGTETQYF
>TRBD1|NA|TRBV5-6|TRBJ1-2
TGTGCCAGCAGCTTTAGACAGGGAATCTATGGCTACACCTTC
CASSFRQGIYGYTF
>NA|NA|TRBV11-2|TRBJ1-5
TGTGCCAGCAGCTTAGATCGCGATCAGCCCCAGCATTTT
CASSLDRDQPQHF
>NA|NA|TRBV18|TRBJ2-1
TGTGCCAGCTCACCGGGTTCAGGCAATGAGCAGTTCTTC
CASSPGSGNEQFF
>TRBD1|NA|TRBV6-5|TRBJ1-2
TGTGCCAGCAGCCAGACAGGGAACTATGGCTACACCTTC
CASSQTGNYGYTF
>NA|NA|TRBV27|TRBJ1-1
TGTGCCAGCAGTACCCTCTCTCAGATGAACACTGAAGCTTTCTTT
CASSTLSQMNTEAFF
>TRBD2|NA|TRBV5-1|TRBJ2-2
TGCGCCAGCAGCAGCGGGACTAGCGGGAAGGTCGGGGAGCTGTTTTTT
CASSSGTSGKVGELFF
>NA|few|TRBV12-3/TRBV12-4|TRBJ1-2
TGTGCCAGCAGTAACAGGAACTATGGCTACACCTTC
CASSNRNYGYTF
>NA|NA|TRBV24-1|TRBJ2-5
TGTGCCACCAGTGACGGGCAGGGGAAAGAGACCCAGTACTTC
CATSDGQGKETQYF
>NA|once|TRBV28|TRBJ2-4
TGTGCCAGCAGCTACCACATGACACGGCCCGAAAACATTCAGTACTTC
CASSYHMTRPENIQYF
>TRBD2|NA|TRBV11-2|TRBJ2-3
TGTGCCAGCAGCTTACCGCTTAGCGGGGGGCCTAGCACAGATACGCAGTATTTT
CASSLPLSGGPSTDTQYF
>NA|NA|TRBV30|TRBJ1-5
TGTGCCTGGAGTGTACGGGGGGAAGGTCAGCCCCAGCATTTT
CAWSVRGEGQPQHF
>TRBD1|NA|TRBV10-3|TRBJ1-5
TGTGCCATCAGTGAACAGGGGCGTAGCAATCAGCCCCAGCATTTT
CAISEQGRSNQPQHF
>TRBD1|NA|TRBV3-1/TRBV3-2|TRBJ2-3
TGTGCCAGCAGCCAGGGGACAGGGGGCCTGACAGATACGCAGTATTTT
CASSQGTGGLTDTQYF
>NA|NA|TRBV29-1|TRBJ2-1
TGCAGCGTTGACGGACAAAAGAGTATCAATGAGCAGTTCTTC
CSVDGQKSINEQFF
>NA|NA|TRBV30|TRBJ1-5
TGTGCCTGGAGTCGCCCCGGGGATATGGGGATGTATCAGCCCCAGCATTTT
CAWSRPGDMGMYQPQHF
>NA|NA|TRBV7-9|TRBJ1-1
TGTGCCAGCAGCTTAGCAGGGGCGAACACTGAAGCTTTCTTT
CASSLAGANTEAFF
>TRBD2|NA|TRBV7-3|TRBJ2-3
TGTGCCAGCAGCACGACTAGCGGGAGGAGCGGGGATACGCAGTATTTT
CASSTTSGRSGDTQYF
>TRBD1|NA|TRBV14|TRBJ2-1
TGTGCCAGCAGCCAAGTAGGGACAGGTTACAATGAGCAGTTCTTC
CASSQVGTGYNEQFF
>NA|NA|TRBV7-2|TRBJ2-5
TGTGCCAGCAGCTCCCCGGTCATGAGGGAGACCCAGTACTTC
CASSSPVMRETQYF
>NA|NA|TRBV28|TRBJ1-5
TGTGCCAGCAGTTCTTATAGCAATCAGCCCCAGCATTTT
CASSSYSNQPQHF
>NA|NA|TRBV6-1|TRBJ2-3
TGTGCCAGCAGTGAACGTAAAGATACGCAGTATTTT
CASSERKDTQYF
>NA|NA|TRBV24-1|TRBJ2-3
TGTGCCACCAGTGATGTGACAGGCACAGATACGCAGTATTTT
CATSDVTGTDTQYF
>TRBD1|NA|TRBV19|TRBJ1-1
TGTGCCAGTAGTGGACAGGGGGATACTGAAGCTTTCTTT
CASSGQGDTEAFF
>NA|NA|TRBV3-1/TRBV3-2|TRBJ1-2
TGTGCCAGCAGCTCGGCGGACTATGGCTACACCTTC
CASSSADYGYTF
>NA|NA|TRBV6-6|TRBJ2-5
TGTGCCAGCAAACTAAGCCTGAGTGAGACCCAGTACTTC
CASKLSLSETQYF